Only one count was recorded for the clone carrying this TCR beta chain. A junction end diverges from the germline sequence, so it may reflect a read error. These data are taken from a study of tumor-infiltrating lymphocytes in primary liver carcinoma. Across the whole study: The number of productive TCRbeta reads per sample ranged from roughly 3.65 to 8 million and was similar across tissue types.

Germline V CDR1 and CDR2: WNHNN, SYGVQD (reference sequence). The CDR3 runs to 15 residues. Blood RNA was derived from unsorted whole blood, and germline DNA was extracted too. Starting material of about 480 ng total RNA yielded TCR beta cDNA via a constant-region primer. Three nested multiplex PCR rounds, a slightly modified ARM-PCR, produced the libraries for TCR beta. The opening two PCR rounds, about 11 cycles each, paired TRBV1-TRBV30 forward primers with a C-beta reverse primer. In TCRdb, the multiplex PCR reads were re-called with MiXCR into one record per CDR3 protein. The sample has 310,000 or so distinct CDR3 sequences, around three fifths seen once.

The receptor comes from a woman aged 25 to 45 with primary liver carcinoma and hepatitis B virus infection. V is TRBV10-1 and J is TRBJ2-5, with 7 bases aligning to TRBD2. Sequencing was done on a sample of peripheral blood. The CDR3 loop is CASSASASGQETHYF. The CDR3, as DNA: TGCGCCAGCAGTGCCTCCGCTAGCGGACAAGAGACCCACTACTTC.